This T cell receptor beta chain derives from a study of blood T cell repertoires in COVID-19. V shed 5 bases and J 3 bases; nucleotides not matched to a gene: 6. The CDR3 sequence is 14 residues long. CDR1 is MDHEN and CDR2 is SYDVKM in the germline V gene. Produced via immunoSEQ multiplex PCR; TCRdb's table is partial and in-frame only. The repertoire holds around 230,000 clones, with roughly 89% as singletons. This chain uses TRBV28 with TRBJ1-2; TRBD1 aligns across 7 bases. The sample consisted of PBMCs or T cells enriched from blood (not recorded which). The receptor's source is a woman under 40 with acute COVID-19. The CDR3 bases are TGTGCCAGCAGTAGGACAGGAGGGTACTATGGCTACACCTTC. This translates into CASSRTGGYYGYTF.